This T cell receptor beta chain was found in a study of T cells in Graves' hyperthyroidism and ophthalmopathy. The CDR3 runs 14 residues. The germline V and J ends were trimmed by 4 bases and 2 bases, with 13 bases remaining between them. From germline, CDR1 is SGHRS and CDR2 YFSETQ. With regard to this clonotype: Its target is unknown.

Patients were aged 18 to 65, had disease duration under 2 months, and had newly diagnosed hyperthyroidism. The CDR3 regions of TCR beta were amplified from RNA transcripts. The TCR CDR3 was amplified in a first-round RT-PCR using the HTBI primer set. Each CDR3 protein is one row after TCRdb ran MiXCR on the multiplex PCR reads. In the table there are hundreds of thousands of distinct CDR3 sequences, 25% of which are singletons. Findings and caveats of the study: Separation of ophthalmopathy from stable hyperthyroidism was achieved by a 13 V-J model. Also found in blood were most expanded thyroid clonotypes above 0.001. It was a median around 6 months before onset that the model predicted ophthalmopathy.

This TCR was sampled from a man aged 45-65 years with Graves' hyperthyroidism. The rearrangement joins TRBV5-1 to TRBJ2-7, with D possibly TRBD2 on 5 matching bases. Material: blood. In nucleotides, the CDR3 is TGCGCCAGCAGCGGAGCAGGAGGACCCTACGAGCAGTACTTC. This encodes CASSGAGGPYEQYF.